This TCR beta chain is drawn from a study of T cell clones after liver transplantation. The assay was immunoSEQ multiplex PCR, and TCRdb's table has in-frame clones only and misses some. The sample holds about 8,900 clones, 72% seen once. CDR3 length: 16 residues. CDR1 and CDR2 (germline): MNHEY, SMNVEV (reference sequence). The V gene lost 4 bases and the J gene lost 7 bases, with 19 bases spanning the gap. The clonotype comes from a human patient who received a liver transplant. These T cells may partly come from the graft donor. This sample comprised CD8+ T cells from blood, obtained at the roughly 16-month timepoint. This chain connects TRBV27 to TRBJ1-4, with D tentatively TRBD1 (6 bases). CDR3 nucleotide sequence: TGTGCCAGCAGTTCCAAGACCCGGGACACAACTGAAAAACTGTTTTTT. Amino acids: CASSSKTRDTTEKLFF.